The rows below give T cell receptor beta chains drawn from one sample of a study of control samples from healthy donors and cancer patients. Sequencing was performed with immunoSEQ multiplex PCR; in TCRdb, only in-frame clones are kept and a portion is missing. The data show some 120,000 clones, 90% seen once. Material for sequencing was blood. These receptors were collected from a man younger than 35 in good health. CDR3s include the opening cysteine and the closing phenylalanine or tryptophan.

TRBV2	TRBJ2-3	16	CASRRAGASGTDTQYF
TRBV11-2	TRBJ2-1	16	CASSHTTTSGHNEQFF
TRBV30	TRBJ2-3	13	CAWSADPGDTQYF
TRBV5-1	TRBJ2-1	13	CASSLASWDEQFF
TRBV18	TRBJ2-5	14	CASSPAGTKETQYF
TRBV3-1/TRBV3-2	TRBJ1-4	15	CASSHRGGGGEKLFF
TRBV6-6	TRBJ2-1	15	CASSYFRQGRNEQFF
TRBV7-3	TRBJ1-1	17	CASSSHRQGNINTEAFF
TRBV6-5	TRBJ1-6	15	CASRDQGRNNSPLHF
TRBV12-3/TRBV12-4	TRBJ1-2	13	CASSLQGTYGYTF
TRBV2	TRBJ1-4	16	CASSDIHSATNEKLFF
TRBV19	TRBJ2-1	17	CASSSVIVRDQDNEQFF
TRBV3-1/TRBV3-2	TRBJ2-3	16	CASSQVIRATPDTQYF
TRBV7-2	TRBJ2-3	12	CASSFFSDTQYF
TRBV27	TRBJ1-4	13	CASRARGREKLFF
TRBV7-2	TRBJ1-2	14	CASSLAGANYGYTF
TRBV12-3/TRBV12-4	TRBJ2-7	13	CASSSGRAYEQYF
TRBV10-2	TRBJ2-2	14	CASKQGALSGELFF
TRBV10-1	TRBJ2-2	14	CASTTSGGTGELFF
TRBV7-2	TRBJ2-7	19	CASSLVPFISGGARHEQYF
TRBV29-1	TRBJ2-3	14	CSAGDFPSTDTQYF
TRBV27	TRBJ1-4	15	CASRKSGGGDEKLFF
TRBV7-8	TRBJ1-1	15	CASSLDREANTEAFF
TRBV4-1	TRBJ1-4	14	CASSQGGGYEKLFF
TRBV27	TRBJ1-4	17	CASSSGGQGGADEKLFF
TRBV28	TRBJ1-2	13	CASSFQSNYGYTF
TRBV6-5	TRBJ1-4	14	CASSYSGTPEKLFF
TRBV28	TRBJ1-6	17	CASSPEPARPYNSPLHF
TRBV30	TRBJ1-1	14	CAWSVRRGTTEAFF
TRBV7-8	TRBJ2-1	13	CASSLVGRNEQFF
TRBV2	TRBJ1-1	13	CASTVGENTEAFF
TRBV5-4	TRBJ2-3	14	CASSSQALTDTQYF
TRBV13	TRBJ2-1	15	CASSPRLAGYNEQFF
TRBV9	TRBJ2-3	16	CASSVSGATELDTQYF
TRBV10-3	TRBJ2-7	13	CAISGGGWYEQYF
TRBV3-1/TRBV3-2	TRBJ2-7	12	CASSFSSYEQYF